A single sample gave rise to the 10 T cell receptor beta chains below, sequenced in a study of blood T cells in healthy people across ages. A second roughly 6 to 12 cycle PCR used barcoded and J-beta primers. TCRdb reanalysed the 5' RACE reads using MiXCR and keeps one entry per CDR3 protein. This table holds fewer than 950,000 distinct CDR3 sequences, 53% found once. The sequencing input was blood. The receptors shown here come from a man at least 80 years old in good health.

This clonotype was counted a few times. The chain links TRBV27 to TRBJ2-3, with D hard to call. The CDR3 has 15 residues. Germline values: CDR1 MNHEY, CDR2 SMNVEV (reference sequence). Trimming took 6 bases from V and 4 from J, leaving 17 bases between them. The chain's CDR3 is CASSSWARGADTQYF. The CDR3 nucleotides read TGTGCCAGCAGCTCCTGGGCGCGTGGAGCAGATACGCAGTATTTT.

The table lists this clonotype with a few counts. The rearrangement uses TRBV7-2 and TRBJ1-1, with unresolved D. V lost 8 bases and J 3 bases, leaving 7 bases between the germline ends. Germline CDR1 is SGHTA and CDR2 is FQGNSA. The CDR3 is made up of 11 amino acids. Written as DNA, the CDR3 is TGTGCCAGCGGTCCGGACACTGAAGCTTTCTTT. This encodes CASGPDTEAFF.

The chain has TRBV9 and TRBJ2-3, with D perhaps TRBD2 (5 bases). CDR1 and CDR2 (germline): SGDLS, YYNGEE. This CDR3 is 15 amino acids long. V lost 4 bases to trimming and J lost 0 bases, with 12 bases between them. In DNA, the CDR3 is TGTGCCAGCAGCACCATGACGGGGAGCACAGATACGCAGTATTTT. Its translation is CASSTMTGSTDTQYF.

Turning to this clonotype: One end of the junction is discordant with germline, which a read error may explain. This chain links TRBV5-1 with TRBJ1-2; TRBD1 aligns across 8 bases. The germline gives CDR1 SGHRS, CDR2 YFSETQ. The CDR3 is 14 amino acids. CDR3 amino acids: CASTLGQASYGYTF. CDR3 DNA: TGCGCCAGCACCTTGGGACAGGCGAGCTATGGCTACACCTTC. Full variable domain (missing parts from reference TRBV5-1 and TRBJ1-2): KAGVTQTPRYLIKTRGQQVTLSCSPISGHRSVSWYQQTPGQGLQFLFEYFSETQRNKGNFPGRFSGRQFSNSRSEMNVSTLELGDSALYLCASTLGQASYGYTFGSGTRLTVV.

This chain connects TRBV10-3 to TRBJ1-1; D uncertain. Deletions cut 0 bases from V and 2 bases from J, with 10 bases between. The length of the CDR3 is 15 residues. Germline CDR1 and CDR2: ENHRY and SYGVKD. Written as DNA, the CDR3 is TGTGCCATCAGTGAGTCGGCGGTCACCAACACTGAAGCTTTCTTT. As protein: CAISESAVTNTEAFF.

This clonotype was observed a handful of times. This chain links TRBV20-1 with TRBJ1-2, with D unresolved. Trimming pared 6 bases from V and 2 bases from J, leaving 13 bases between. There are 13 residues in the CDR3. The V gene's germline CDR1 is DFQATT and CDR2 SNEGSKA (reference sequence). CDR3 sequence reads: CSAKQTRNYGYTF. The DNA of the CDR3 is TGCAGTGCAAAACAGACCAGGAACTATGGCTACACCTTC.

The V gene is TRBV5-1, the J gene TRBJ2-1, with D perhaps TRBD2 (5 bases). CDR1 is SGHRS, CDR2 YFSETQ, per germline. Trimming took off 0 bases at V and 6 bases at J, with 13 bases between the two ends. This CDR3 comprises 15 residues. As DNA, the CDR3 is TGCGCCAGCAGCTTGGGGCTAGCTACGGGCAATGAGCAGTTCTTC. This codes for CASSLGLATGNEQFF.

This clonotype turned up a few times. The rearrangement links TRBV24-1 to TRBJ2-7; 9 nucleotides match TRBD2. With 8 bases clipped from V and 3 bases from J, the junction kept 7 bases outside the gene matches. This CDR3 is 14 amino acids long. The germline V gene encodes CDR1 KGHDR and CDR2 SFDVKD. Here the CDR3 reads CATMGLAPNYEQYF. CDR3 in DNA: TGTGCCACCATGGGACTAGCCCCGAACTACGAGCAGTACTTC.

This clonotype was recorded many times. The gene calls are TRBV7-2 and TRBJ2-3; 11 nucleotides agree with TRBD2. Looked up from germline, CDR1 is SGHTA and CDR2 is FQGNSA. The CDR3 runs 15 residues. With 3 bases clipped from V and 6 bases from J, the junction kept 5 bases outside the gene matches. The DNA of the CDR3 is TGTGCCAGCAGCTTTCGTCGGACTAGCGGGGATACGCAGTATTTT. It specifies CASSFRRTSGDTQYF.

The chain uses TRBV18 and TRBJ1-2; D is unresolved. This CDR3 is built from 13 residues. V lost 5 bases to trimming and J lost 2 bases, with 9 bases between them. Germline CDR1 is KGHSH and CDR2 is LQKENI. Here the CDR3 reads CASSGLGNYGYTF. CDR3 DNA sequence: TGTGCCAGCTCAGGGCTAGGAAACTATGGCTACACCTTC.